This T cell receptor (beta chain) was sequenced during a study of cytomegalovirus exposure and HLA in healthy donors. PCR amplification relied on 60 Vbeta primers (plus 13 Jbeta primers). Assay used: immunoSEQ multiplex PCR; TCRdb lists only in-frame clones, some missing. The sample comprises roughly 93,000 clones, around 75% of which are singletons, and about 10% rests with the top ten. This clone was observed a single time. Its antigen remains unknown. Whole-study findings and limits: For cytomegalovirus status, the classifier reportedly gave diagnoses with high specificity and sensitivity.

Losses at the gene ends were 5 bases for V and 10 bases for J; bases not matched to a gene: 8. Germline V gives CDR1 SEHNR, CDR2 FQNEAQ (reference sequence). CDR3 length: 14 residues. The chain combines TRBV7-9 with TRBJ1-6, with 7 bases identical to TRBD1. What was sequenced was PBMCs. This sequence originates from a man between 18 and 35 years old in good health and CMV-seropositive. The CDR3 DNA follows: TGTGCCAGCAGCATTGCCGACAGGGAGTCACCCCTCCACTTT. This sequence encodes CASSIADRESPLHF.